This T cell receptor beta chain was profiled in a study of blood T cell repertoires in COVID-19. Study context: The origin of the acute and convalescent COVID-19 samples was the United States, Italy and Spain. T cells, B-cell-depleted T cells, or PBMCs supplied cDNA or gDNA.

The germline CDR1 and CDR2 sequences are MNHEY and SVGEGT. V shed 2 bases and J 4 bases; nucleotides not matched to a gene: 7. The CDR3 spans 16 residues. Measured with immunoSEQ multiplex PCR; TCRdb has only the in-frame clones, and not every one. The profile shows about 140,000 clones, roughly 89% of them singletons. Seattle patients were enrolled while actively infected and followed longitudinally. The chain employs TRBV6-2 or TRBV6-3 and TRBJ2-7; 11 nucleotides agree with TRBD2. The TCR originated in a man between 25 and 39 years old with COVID-19, enrolled during active disease. Sequencing used peripheral blood. The CDR3 loop reads CASSYPGLAAPYEQYF. The DNA of the CDR3 is TGTGCCAGCAGTTACCCGGGACTAGCGGCCCCATACGAGCAGTACTTC.